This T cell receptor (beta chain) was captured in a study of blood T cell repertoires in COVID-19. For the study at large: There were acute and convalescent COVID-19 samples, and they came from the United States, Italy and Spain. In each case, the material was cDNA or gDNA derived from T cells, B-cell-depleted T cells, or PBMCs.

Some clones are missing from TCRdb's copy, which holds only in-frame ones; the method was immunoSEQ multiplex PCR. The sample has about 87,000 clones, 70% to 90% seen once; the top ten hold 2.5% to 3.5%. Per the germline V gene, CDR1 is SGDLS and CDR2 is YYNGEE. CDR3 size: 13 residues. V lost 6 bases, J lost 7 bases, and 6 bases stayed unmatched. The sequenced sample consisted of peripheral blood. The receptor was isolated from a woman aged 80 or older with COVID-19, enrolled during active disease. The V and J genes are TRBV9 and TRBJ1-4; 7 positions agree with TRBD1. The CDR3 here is CASNRDSGEKLFF. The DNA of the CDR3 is TGTGCCAGCAATAGGGACAGTGGTGAAAAACTGTTTTTT.